This T cell receptor beta chain emerged from a study of blood T cell repertoires in COVID-19. Across the whole study: Acute and convalescent COVID-19 specimens originated in the United States, Italy and Spain.

V shed 6 bases and J 4 bases; nucleotides not matched to a gene: 12. Per germline, CDR1 SGHRS and CDR2 YFSETQ. This CDR3 spans 15 amino acids. Worth noting for this clone: Other DNA sequences of this sample code for an identical CDR3.

The repertoire was sequenced with immunoSEQ multiplex PCR; TCRdb's copy has only in-frame clones and lacks some. The repertoire includes fewer than 200,000 clones, roughly 88% of them detected once, and 1% to 1.5% sits in the top ten. This TCR was recovered from a man between 60 and 75 years old who had recovered from COVID-19. Sequenced input: peripheral blood. The chain uses TRBV5-1 and TRBJ1-1; 7 bases fit TRBD1. CDR3: CASKPGQPDSTEAFF. Here the CDR3 DNA reads TGCGCCAGCAAACCGGGACAGCCTGATAGCACTGAAGCTTTCTTT.